The source of this T cell receptor (beta chain) is a study of HIV-infected patients and healthy controls. This clonotype was found many times. The CDR3 extends over 16 amino acids. Per germline, CDR1 SGHVS and CDR2 FNYEAQ. Trimming at V came to 3 bases and at J to 0 bases, leaving 7 bases not matched to a gene. Around 450 ng RNA was reverse transcribed with alpha and beta constant-region primers. Separate chain-specific third strand synthesis with multiplexing indices produced the alpha and beta libraries. One primer pair amplified all rearrangements per chain; each cDNA got molecular barcodes. Second strand synthesis was primed from the SP2 site. TCRdb ran MiXCR on the 5' RACE reads and lists one entry per CDR3 protein. The sample gives 15,000 to 20,000 distinct CDR3 sequences, roughly 8.2% of which show up once; over 2.5% is in the top ten. All unsorted peripheral T cells were captured because whole blood was used without fractionation. The RNA source was an approximately 2.6 ml peripheral blood draw.

The chain links TRBV7-6 to TRBJ1-1, with 7 bases that match TRBD1. The sequence derives from an adult in good health. Sequences were obtained from blood. CDR3 in DNA: TGTGCCAGCAGCTTGCAGGGGGTTTCCATGAACACTGAAGCTTTCTTT. This translates into CASSLQGVSMNTEAFF. The whole variable domain, remainder taken from reference TRBV7-6 and TRBJ1-1, is GAGVSQSPRYKVTKRGQDVALRCDPISGHVSLYWYRQALGQGPEFLTYFNYEAQQDKSGLPNDRFSAERPEGSISTLTIQRTEQRDSAMYRCASSLQGVSMNTEAFFGQGTRLTVV.